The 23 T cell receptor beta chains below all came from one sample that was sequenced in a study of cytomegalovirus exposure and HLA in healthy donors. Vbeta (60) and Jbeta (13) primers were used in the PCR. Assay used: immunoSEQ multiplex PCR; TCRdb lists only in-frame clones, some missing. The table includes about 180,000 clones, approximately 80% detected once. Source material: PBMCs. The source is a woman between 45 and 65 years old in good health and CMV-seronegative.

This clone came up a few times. The CDR3 protein is CASSFGGNYGYTF. In DNA, the CDR3 is TGTGCCAGCAGTTTCGGAGGGAACTATGGCTACACCTTC. The chain is built from TRBV27 and TRBJ1-2; D gene uncertain. Per the germline V gene, CDR1 is MNHEY and CDR2 is SMNVEV (reference sequence). CDR3 length equals 13 residues. V was shortened by 3 bases and J by 2 bases, with 7 bases between the two germline ends.

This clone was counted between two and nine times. The CDR3 bases are TGTGCCAGTAGCCATGGAGGGGTTGCTGGGGCCAACGTCCTGACTTTC. This translates into CASSHGGVAGANVLTF. The chain is built from TRBV19 and TRBJ2-6; possible D gene TRBD2, 6 bases. The CDR3 covers 16 residues. Trimming removed 6 bases from V and 2 bases from J, with 14 bases in between. Germline assignment: CDR1 LNHDA and CDR2 SQIVND (reference sequence).

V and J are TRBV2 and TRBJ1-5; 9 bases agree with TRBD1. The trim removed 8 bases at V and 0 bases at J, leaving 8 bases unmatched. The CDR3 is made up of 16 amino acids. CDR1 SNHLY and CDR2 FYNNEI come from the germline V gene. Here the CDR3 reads CASGEGTGSSNQPQHF. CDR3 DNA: TGTGCCAGCGGGGAAGGGACAGGGAGTAGCAATCAGCCCCAGCATTTT.

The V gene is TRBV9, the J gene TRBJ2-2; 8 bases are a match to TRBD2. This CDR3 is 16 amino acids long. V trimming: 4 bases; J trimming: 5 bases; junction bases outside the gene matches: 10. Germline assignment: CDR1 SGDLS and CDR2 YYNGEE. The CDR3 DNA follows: TGTGCCAGCAGCCCCTCTGGACTAGCCTCGACCGGGGAGCTGTTTTTT. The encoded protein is CASSPSGLASTGELFF.

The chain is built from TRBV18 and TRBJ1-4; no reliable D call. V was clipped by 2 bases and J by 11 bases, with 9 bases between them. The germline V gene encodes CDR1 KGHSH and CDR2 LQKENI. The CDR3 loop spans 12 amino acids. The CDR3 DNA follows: TGTGCCAGCTCACCAGGAACAGACAAACTGTTTTTT. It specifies CASSPGTDKLFF.

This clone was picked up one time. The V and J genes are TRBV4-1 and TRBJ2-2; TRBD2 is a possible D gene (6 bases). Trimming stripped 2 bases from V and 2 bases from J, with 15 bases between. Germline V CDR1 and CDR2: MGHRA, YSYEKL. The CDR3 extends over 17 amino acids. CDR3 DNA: TGCGCCAGCAGCCAAATCCGAGCGGGCGTAAACACCGGGGAGCTGTTTTTT. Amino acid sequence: CASSQIRAGVNTGELFF.

For the CDR3, the DNA is TGTGCCAGCGGAGCGGGGGCCCGGTGGACTGAAGCTTTCTTT. This gives the protein CASGAGARWTEAFF. The chain has TRBV28 and TRBJ1-1, with D possibly matching TRBD1 (6 bases). Germline values: CDR1 MDHEN, CDR2 SYDVKM. With 8 bases removed from V and 5 bases from J, the gap between germline ends came to 18 bases. This CDR3 spans 14 amino acids.

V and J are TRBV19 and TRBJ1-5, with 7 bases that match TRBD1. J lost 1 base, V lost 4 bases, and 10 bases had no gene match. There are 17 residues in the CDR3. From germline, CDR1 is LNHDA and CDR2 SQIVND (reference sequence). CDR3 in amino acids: CASSTRTGDGSNQPQHF. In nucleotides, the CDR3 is TGTGCCAGTAGTACTCGAACAGGGGATGGGAGCAATCAGCCCCAGCATTTT.

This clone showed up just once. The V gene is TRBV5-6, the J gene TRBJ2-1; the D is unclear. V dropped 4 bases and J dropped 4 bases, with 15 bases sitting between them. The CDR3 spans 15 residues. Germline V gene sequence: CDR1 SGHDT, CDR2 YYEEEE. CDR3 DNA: TGTGCCAGCAGCCTAGGCTGGCATCAATACAATGAGCAGTTCTTC. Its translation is CASSLGWHQYNEQFF.

Written as DNA, the CDR3 is TGCGCCAGCAGCTTTAGTGTTAGCGCACTCATGCCGCACAATGAGCAGTTCTTC. It yields the protein CASSFSVSALMPHNEQFF. The J gene is TRBJ2-1, the V gene TRBV5-1; tentative D call: TRBD2 (5 bases). V shed 2 bases and J shed 5 bases, with 23 bases lying between them. Germline CDR1 and CDR2: SGHRS and YFSETQ. This CDR3 spans 18 amino acids.

The CDR3 nucleotides are TGTGCCAGCAGCAAACAGGGGACTTACTACGAGCAGTACTTC. Residues: CASSKQGTYYEQYF. V is TRBV2 and J is TRBJ2-7; a possible D gene is TRBD1 (7 bases). V lost 6 bases and J 3 bases, leaving 15 bases between the germline ends. This CDR3 is 14 amino acids long. The germline gives CDR1 SNHLY, CDR2 FYNNEI.

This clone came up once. In nucleotides, the CDR3 is TGTGCCAGCAGAGATCGCCAGGGTAGAAGGGAGACCCAGTACTTC. Protein product: CASRDRQGRRETQYF. The genes are TRBV28 and TRBJ2-5, with D possibly TRBD1 on 5 matching bases. The CDR3 has 15 amino acids. Trimming cost V 6 bases and J 5 bases, with 19 bases left between them. The germline CDR1 and CDR2 sequences are MDHEN and SYDVKM. The complete variable domain, with remaining parts taken from reference TRBV28 and TRBJ2-5, reads DVKVTQSSRYLVKRTGEKVFLECVQDMDHENMFWYRQDPGLGLRLIYFSYDVKMKEKGDIPEGYSVSREKKERFSLILESASTNQTSMYLCASRDRQGRRETQYFGPGTRLLVL.

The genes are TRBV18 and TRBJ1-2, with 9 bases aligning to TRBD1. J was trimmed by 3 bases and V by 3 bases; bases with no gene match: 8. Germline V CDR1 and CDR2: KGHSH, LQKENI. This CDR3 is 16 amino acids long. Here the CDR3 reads CASSPGQGAYHYGYTF. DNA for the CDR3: TGTGCCAGCTCACCGGGACAGGGCGCCTACCACTATGGCTACACCTTC. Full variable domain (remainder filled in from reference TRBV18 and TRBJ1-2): NAGVMQNPRHLVRRRGQEARLRCSPMKGHSHVYWYRQLPEEGLKFMVYLQKENIIDESGMPKERFSAEFPKEGPSILRIQQVVRGDSAAYFCASSPGQGAYHYGYTFGSGTRLTVV.

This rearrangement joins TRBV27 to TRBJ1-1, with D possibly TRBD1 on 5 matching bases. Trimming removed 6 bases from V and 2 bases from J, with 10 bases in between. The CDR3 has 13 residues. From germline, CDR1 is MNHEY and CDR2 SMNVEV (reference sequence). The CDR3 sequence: CASRRQGNTEAFF. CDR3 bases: TGTGCCAGCAGGAGGCAGGGAAACACTGAAGCTTTCTTT.

CDR3 in amino acids: CASSDGQYTGELFF. In DNA form, the CDR3 reads TGCGCCAGCAGTGACGGACAGTACACCGGGGAGCTGTTTTTT. The rearrangement links TRBV10-1 to TRBJ2-2; D perhaps matches TRBD1 (6 bases). Per germline, CDR1 WNHNN and CDR2 SYGVQD (reference sequence). The CDR3 length is 14 residues. Trimming cost V 3 bases and J 3 bases, with 8 bases left between them.

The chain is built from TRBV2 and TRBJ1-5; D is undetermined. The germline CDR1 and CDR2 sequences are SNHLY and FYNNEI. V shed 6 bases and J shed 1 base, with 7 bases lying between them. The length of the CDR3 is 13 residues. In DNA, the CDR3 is TGTGCCAGCAGGATGGAGAGCAATCAGCCCCAGCATTTT. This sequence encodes CASRMESNQPQHF. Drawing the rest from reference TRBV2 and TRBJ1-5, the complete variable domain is EPEVTQTPSHQVTQMGQEVILRCVPISNHLYFYWYRQILGQKVEFLVSFYNNEISEKSEIFDDQFSVERPDGSNFTLKIRSTKLEDSAMYFCASRMESNQPQHFGDGTRLSIL.

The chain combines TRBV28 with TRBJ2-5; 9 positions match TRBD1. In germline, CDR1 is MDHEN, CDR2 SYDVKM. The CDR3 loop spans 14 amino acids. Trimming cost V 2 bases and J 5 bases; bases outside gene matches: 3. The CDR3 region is CASSLRGQGETQYF. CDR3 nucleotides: TGTGCCAGCAGTTTACGGGGACAGGGTGAGACCCAGTACTTC. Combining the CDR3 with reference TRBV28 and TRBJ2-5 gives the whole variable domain DVKVTQSSRYLVKRTGEKVFLECVQDMDHENMFWYRQDPGLGLRLIYFSYDVKMKEKGDIPEGYSVSREKKERFSLILESASTNQTSMYLCASSLRGQGETQYFGPGTRLLVL.

CDR3: CASSVGGKYNEQFF. For the CDR3, the DNA is TGTGCCAGCAGCGTAGGTGGCAAATACAATGAGCAGTTCTTC. This chain joins TRBV9 and TRBJ2-1; D is unclear. Trimming stripped 0 bases from V and 4 bases from J, with 8 bases between. CDR1 is SGDLS, CDR2 YYNGEE, per germline. CDR3 size: 14 residues.

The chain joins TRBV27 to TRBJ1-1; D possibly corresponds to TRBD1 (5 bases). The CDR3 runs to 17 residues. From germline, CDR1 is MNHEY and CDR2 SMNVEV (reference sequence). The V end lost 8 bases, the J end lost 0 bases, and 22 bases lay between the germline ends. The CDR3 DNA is TGTGCCAGCTATCATGGGTTGGCAGGAGGGGTGAACACTGAAGCTTTCTTT. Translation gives CASYHGLAGGVNTEAFF.

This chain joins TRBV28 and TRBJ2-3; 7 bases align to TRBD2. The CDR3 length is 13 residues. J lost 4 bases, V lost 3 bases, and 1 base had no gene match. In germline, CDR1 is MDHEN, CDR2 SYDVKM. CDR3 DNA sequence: TGTGCCAGCAGTTTGAGCGGGGCAGATACGCAGTATTTT. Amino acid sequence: CASSLSGADTQYF.

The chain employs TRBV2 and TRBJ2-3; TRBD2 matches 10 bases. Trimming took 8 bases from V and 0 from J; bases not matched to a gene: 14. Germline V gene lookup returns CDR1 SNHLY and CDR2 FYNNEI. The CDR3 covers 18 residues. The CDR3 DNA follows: TGTGCCAGCCAGTATAGATATCCGGGACTAGCGAGCACAGATACGCAGTATTTT. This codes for CASQYRYPGLASTDTQYF.

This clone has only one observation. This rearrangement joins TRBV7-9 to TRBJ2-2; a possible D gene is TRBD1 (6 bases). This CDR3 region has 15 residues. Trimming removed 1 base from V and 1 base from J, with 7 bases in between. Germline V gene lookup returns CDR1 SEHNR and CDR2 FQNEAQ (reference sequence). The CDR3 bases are TGTGCCAGCAGCTTAGGGGGGCTGAACACCGGGGAGCTGTTTTTT. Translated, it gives CASSLGGLNTGELFF.

The CDR3 region is CATSRDPRAGGRSEQFF. The CDR3 DNA reads as TGTGCCACCAGCAGAGACCCACGGGCGGGGGGAAGGAGTGAGCAGTTCTTC. The chain employs TRBV15 and TRBJ2-1, with TRBD2 matching over 8 bases. V shed 0 bases, J shed 9 bases, and the junction held 13 bases outside the gene matches. CDR3 length: 17 residues. CDR1 and CDR2 (germline): LNHNV, YYDKDF (reference sequence).